This entry is about one TCR beta chain. TCRdb used MiXCR to reprocess the 5' RACE reads, holding one entry per CDR3 protein. Of approximately 180,000 distinct CDR3 sequences detected, under 20% appear once; the ten largest clones hold about 2.1%. The data are from a study of T-cell memory formation after mild COVID-19. The CDR3 totals 16 residues. V gave up 3 bases and J gave up 6 bases; unmatched junction bases: 13. Germline assignment: CDR1 SGHKS and CDR2 YYEKEE (reference sequence). The chain recombines TRBV5-5 with TRBJ2-3; 7 bases are shared with TRBD2. The source is an adult woman who had mild COVID-19 (a few samples of this study predate the infection). Cell type and time point are not known. Material for sequencing was PBMCs or a T cell subset sorted from them (not recorded which). The CDR3 protein is CASSSRDYRPGDTQYF. CDR3 DNA sequence: TGTGCCAGCAGCTCCAGGGACTACCGACCTGGGGATACGCAGTATTTT.